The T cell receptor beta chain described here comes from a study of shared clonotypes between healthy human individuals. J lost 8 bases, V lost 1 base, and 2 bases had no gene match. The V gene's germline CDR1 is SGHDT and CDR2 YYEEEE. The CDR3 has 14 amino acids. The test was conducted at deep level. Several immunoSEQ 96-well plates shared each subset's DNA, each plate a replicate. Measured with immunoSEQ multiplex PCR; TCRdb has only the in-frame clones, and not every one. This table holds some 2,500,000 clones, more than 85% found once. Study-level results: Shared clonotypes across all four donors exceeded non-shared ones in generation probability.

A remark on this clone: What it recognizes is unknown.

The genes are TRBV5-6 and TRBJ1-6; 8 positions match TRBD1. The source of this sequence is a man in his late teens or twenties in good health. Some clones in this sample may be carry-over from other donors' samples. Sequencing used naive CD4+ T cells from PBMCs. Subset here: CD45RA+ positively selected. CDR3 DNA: TGTGCCAGCAGCTTGAGACAGGGGTATTCACCCCTCCACTTT. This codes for CASSLRQGYSPLHF.